One and the same sample provided the 8 T cell receptor beta chains below, sequenced in a study of shared clonotypes between healthy human individuals. Here immunoSEQ multiplex PCR was the method, and the copy in TCRdb shows in-frame clones only, minus some. The table includes about 1.5 million clones, around 98% detected once. Sequenced: naive CD4+ T cells sorted from blood. Described subset: CD45RA+ positively selected. The receptors originated from a man aged 25 to 40 in good health.

The J gene is TRBJ2-7, the V gene TRBV7-2; D not certain. The germline V gene encodes CDR1 SGHTA and CDR2 FQGNSA. Trimming took 5 bases from V and 2 from J, leaving 19 bases between them. This CDR3 contains 16 residues. This CDR3 is CASSLLDLSFAYEQYF. The CDR3 bases are TGTGCCAGCAGCCTCTTAGACCTCTCCTTCGCCTACGAGCAGTACTTC.

The rearrangement joins TRBV5-1 to TRBJ2-1; 12 bases are shared with TRBD2. CDR1 is SGHRS, CDR2 YFSETQ, per germline. The CDR3 is made up of 13 amino acids. The V and J ends lost 4 bases and 12 bases, in that order; junction bases with no gene match: 5. This CDR3 reads CASSLGLAGRQFF. CDR3 DNA sequence: TGCGCCAGCAGCCTTGGACTAGCGGGACGGCAGTTCTTC.

This clone has a single count. The gene calls are TRBV15 and TRBJ2-5; 9 bases match TRBD1. With V trimmed by 5 bases and J by 10 bases, 5 bases remained unmatched. The CDR3 spans 12 residues. Per the germline V gene, CDR1 is LNHNV and CDR2 is YYDKDF (reference sequence). The chain's CDR3 is CATSPGTGFQYF. DNA of the CDR3: TGTGCCACCAGCCCCGGGACAGGGTTCCAGTACTTC.

This chain connects TRBV7-9 to TRBJ1-5; the match to TRBD1 covers 11 bases. The CDR3 is 15 amino acids. Germline values: CDR1 SEHNR, CDR2 FQNEAQ (reference sequence). V shed 6 bases and J 4 bases; nucleotides not matched to a gene: 5. CDR3 region: CASSWGTGGNQPQHF. In DNA, the CDR3 is TGTGCCAGCAGTTGGGGGACAGGGGGGAATCAGCCCCAGCATTTT. Using reference TRBV7-9 and TRBJ1-5 for the parts outside the CDR3, the full variable domain is DTGVSQNPRHKITKRGQNVTFRCDPISEHNRLYWYRQTLGQGPEFLTYFQNEAQLEKSRLLSDRFSAERPKGSFSTLEIQRTEQGDSAMYLCASSWGTGGNQPQHFGDGTRLSIL.

Remarks on this clone: Other DNA sequences of this sample code for an identical CDR3. The genes are TRBV6-1 and TRBJ1-5; D remains ambiguous. This CDR3 is built from 14 residues. V was pared by 6 bases and J by 0 bases, with 9 bases between. CDR1 is MNHNS, CDR2 SASEGT, per germline. The CDR3 nucleotides read TGTGCCAGCAGCCTGGACGGTAGCAATCAGCCCCAGCATTTT. It is translated as CASSLDGSNQPQHF.

The chain combines TRBV7-2 with TRBJ2-3, with 10 bases identical to TRBD2. Germline CDR1 and CDR2: SGHTA and FQGNSA. The CDR3 sequence is 15 residues long. With V trimmed by 5 bases and J by 5 bases, 7 bases remained unmatched. The CDR3 is CASSLQLAGEDTQYF. The CDR3 DNA reads TGTGCCAGCAGCCTCCAGCTAGCGGGAGAAGATACGCAGTATTTT.

This rearrangement joins TRBV28 to TRBJ1-1; unclear D gene. Germline V gene lookup returns CDR1 MDHEN and CDR2 SYDVKM. The V end lost 0 bases, the J end lost 3 bases, and 11 bases lay between the germline ends. This CDR3 has 15 amino acids. The CDR3 region is CASSLWSDGDTEAFF. CDR3 DNA sequence: TGTGCCAGCAGTTTATGGTCGGATGGGGACACTGAAGCTTTCTTT. The full variable domain, completed using reference TRBV28 and TRBJ1-1, is DVKVTQSSRYLVKRTGEKVFLECVQDMDHENMFWYRQDPGLGLRLIYFSYDVKMKEKGDIPEGYSVSREKKERFSLILESASTNQTSMYLCASSLWSDGDTEAFFGQGTRLTVV.

The chain is built from TRBV27 and TRBJ2-3; D is unclear. V shed 2 bases and J shed 5 bases, with 17 bases lying between them. The V gene's germline CDR1 is MNHEY and CDR2 SMNVEV (reference sequence). This CDR3 has 16 residues. The CDR3 is CASSLARAPQLDTQYF. The CDR3 DNA is TGTGCCAGCAGTTTAGCCCGGGCACCCCAGCTAGATACGCAGTATTTT.